The present TCR beta chain was sequenced within a study of shared clonotypes between healthy human individuals (dated by TCRdb to the early 2020s). In the study overall: The cohort comprised a couple of women and three men aged 18 to 49 years. Blood TCR repertoires of five healthy adults were deeply sequenced to estimate repertoire size and the extent of clonotype sharing between individuals. Different laboratories and diverse techniques were used to prepare libraries and sequence TCR repertoires, to increase sequencing depth and limit assay-specific biases. Between about 0.85 and 9.5 billion PBMCs per donor were obtained by leukapheresis. For each donor, CD4 naive and CD4 memory were each given three plates, CD8 naive was given two plates, and CD8 memory was given one plate.

In the case of this clone: What this receptor recognizes is not known. No quality values exist for individual bases; no much larger clone is one base distant.

Sequences MNHEY (CDR1) and SMNVEV (CDR2) are obtained from the germline V gene (reference sequence). The CDR3 holds 14 amino acids from the cysteine to the phenylalanine. Of all the DNA, just the CDR3 is kept, 42 bases in frame from base 1. A distance of 16 bases separates the germline ends of V and J, which lose 6 bases and 5 bases respectively. Findings and caveats that apply to the study as a whole: Higher generation probabilities were observed for clonotypes shared by all four sorted-subset donors than for non-shared clonotypes. Naive subsets generally had larger estimated clonotype richness than memory subsets. Sampling was restricted to blood, and TCR repertoires in tissue are likely to differ from TCR repertoires in blood. Across a handful of donors, about 5% of naive CD4, more than 3% of naive CD8, about 2.3% of memory CD4, and around 0.4% of memory CD8 clonotypes were shared. Pairwise subsampling indicated that sequencing depth was expected to affect the degree of clonotype sharing among donors. Because the study included a small number of donors, the genetic and exposure-history diversity represented was limited. Even with the large sequencing depth, rarefaction of the sorted-subset datasets indicated that sequencing was incomplete.

The donors were healthy, HIV-negative adults who had no recently reported acute infections or vaccinations. Every donor was a Caucasian adult living in Nashville, Tennessee, USA. CD8 memory samples were composed of magnetically selected CD45RO+ cells combined with CCR7-negative CD45RA+ effector memory (TemRA) cells. After blood collection by leukapheresis, PBMCs were isolated using Ficoll-Histopaque density gradient centrifugation and then cryopreserved in the vapor phase of liquid nitrogen. Purity and quantity of every magnetically sorted T cell population were checked by analytical flow cytometry. Genomic DNA was isolated from every sorted fraction and measured by UV absorbance on a Nanodrop 2000c. Using the deep immunoSEQ assay, multiplex PCR amplified TCR CDR3 regions from genomic DNA. Extracted genomic DNA from each cell subset was distributed evenly across all wells of several immunoSEQ 96-well plates, and each plate was treated as a replicate. For sorted subsets, each replicate PCR was loaded with approximately 200 ng genomic DNA, equivalent to 25,000 to 35,000 T cell genomes. The purified libraries were quantified using a Qubit 3.0 fluorometer, sized with a Bioanalyzer 2100, and then quantified again using the KAPA Library Quantification kit. Every immunoSEQ 96-well plate was sequenced on a dedicated single-read 150-cycle Illumina NextSeq 550 flow cell. The study's own analysis went as follows. Because the immunoSEQ output included only junctional sequences and no quality scores, the filtering could not be the same as the filtering used for full-length reads. To assign V/J genes and CDR3, sequences were annotated against IMGT germline references using PyIR, a Python wrapper for IgBLAST v1.9. Reads were removed for weak V/J assignments (E-value above 1e-6), missing CDR3, stop codons, out-of-frame junctions, or ambiguous translated residues. V3J clonotypes were defined as sequences sharing the same inferred V gene, J gene, and CDR3 amino acid sequence. Percentage overlap between repertoires was calculated by dividing the number of shared unique clonotypes by the size of the smaller repertoire. Repertoire richness was assessed with RTK rarefaction, the Chao1 estimator, and Recon v2.1 estimates of unobserved clonotypes. Generation probabilities for all TCRbeta clonotypes obtained by the gDNA method from a few donors were computed using OLGA. TCRdb mirrors the immuneACCESS table, restricted to in-frame sequences. Some clones are absent from its copies; in checked studies, under half trace to an unresolved V gene, and the reason for the others is unknown. D and trimming were read from the DNA, whereas the V and J calls and clone size are those reported in that table. This sample is represented by about 690,000 clones; about 90% of them were singletons. 30% to 40% of the sample is held by the ten biggest clonotypes.

The chain uses TRBV27 and TRBJ1-1, with no confident D gene call. The sequencing input was memory CD8+ T cells from PBMCs. Taken with the paper, the label for cell subset or site translates to: CD45RO+ cells pooled with CCR7-negative TemRA cells. This TCR derives from a man between 18 and 29 years old in good health. Some clones in this sample may be carry-over from other donors' samples. The CDR3 reads CASRWGGSNTEAFF. The base sequence is TGTGCCAGCAGGTGGGGAGGGTCTAATACTGAAGCTTTCTTT.